A single sample gave rise to the 12 T cell receptor beta chains below, sequenced in a study of T cells in Graves' hyperthyroidism and ophthalmopathy. The source material, RNA transcripts, was used to amplify TCR beta CDR3 regions. Initially, a first-round RT-PCR of the TCR CDR3 employed the HTBI primer set. Via MiXCR, TCRdb re-called the multiplex PCR reads, giving one row per CDR3 protein. The sample lists fewer than 450,000 distinct CDR3 sequences, about 17% seen once, with around a third in the top ten. Input material: blood. The receptors stem from a woman in her thirties with Graves' hyperthyroidism that later progressed to Graves' ophthalmopathy.

This clonotype was counted many times. V and J are TRBV6-1 and TRBJ2-7; 7 nucleotides line up with TRBD1. This CDR3 has 14 amino acids. V shed 6 bases, J shed 7 bases, and the junction held 12 bases outside the gene matches. CDR1 and CDR2 from the germline V gene are MNHNS and SASEGT. The CDR3 protein is CASRSGTEGREQYF. CDR3 sequence (DNA): TGTGCCAGCAGATCCGGGACAGAGGGTAGGGAGCAGTACTTC.

This clonotype occurred a few times. This chain uses TRBV6-1 with TRBJ1-1; D is perhaps TRBD1 (6 bases). Germline CDR1 is MNHNS and CDR2 is SASEGT. The CDR3 runs 15 residues. The V end was cut by 3 bases, the J end by 0 bases, with 11 bases between. Here the CDR3 reads CASSDRGHMNTEAFF. In DNA form, the CDR3 reads TGTGCCAGCAGTGACAGGGGACACATGAACACTGAAGCTTTCTTT.

The sample holds many counts of this clonotype. CDR3 nucleotide sequence: TGCGCCAGCAGCCCCCCGGACAGGGAGAACACTGAAGCTTTCTTT. It is translated as CASSPPDRENTEAFF. This chain joins TRBV5-1 and TRBJ1-1; 8 bases map to TRBD1. Per germline, CDR1 SGHRS and CDR2 YFSETQ. V was clipped by 4 bases and J by 1 base; unmatched bases: 6. CDR3 length: 15 amino acids. Based on the CDR3 plus reference TRBV5-1 and TRBJ1-1, the full variable domain is KAGVTQTPRYLIKTRGQQVTLSCSPISGHRSVSWYQQTPGQGLQFLFEYFSETQRNKGNFPGRFSGRQFSNSRSEMNVSTLELGDSALYLCASSPPDRENTEAFFGQGTRLTVV.

This clonotype was seen repeatedly, ten times or more. The CDR3 loop is CASSSGTSGTYYEQYF. In DNA form, the CDR3 reads TGTGCCAGCAGTTCGGGGACTAGCGGGACATACTACGAGCAGTACTTC. The rearrangement uses TRBV27 and TRBJ2-7, with TRBD2 matching 13 bases. After removal of 4 bases from V and 3 bases from J, the junction contained 6 bases not matched to a gene. Germline CDR1 is MNHEY and CDR2 is SMNVEV (reference sequence). The CDR3 totals 16 residues.

The chain carries TRBV7-9 and TRBJ1-4; TRBD1 agrees at 7 bases. The V gene end was trimmed by 1 base and the J gene end by 5 bases; junction bases not matched to a gene: 10. Germline V gene lookup returns CDR1 SEHNR and CDR2 FQNEAQ (reference sequence). This CDR3 is 17 amino acids long. The CDR3 loop reads CASSLEEGALQNEKLFF. CDR3 nucleotide sequence: TGTGCCAGCAGCTTAGAGGAGGGGGCCCTACAAAATGAAAAACTGTTTTTT.

This clonotype was seen many times. This sequence joins TRBV2 and TRBJ1-2; no definite D call. The V end lost 0 bases, the J end lost 5 bases, and 4 bases lay between the germline ends. The CDR3 is 12 residues long. Germline loops: CDR1 SNHLY, CDR2 FYNNEI. The CDR3 DNA sequence: TGTGCCAGCAGTGAAGCCGAATATGGCTACACCTTC. Translating it yields CASSEAEYGYTF.

This chain links TRBV11-2 with TRBJ1-1, with D tentatively TRBD1 (5 bases). Trimming pared 5 bases from V and 4 bases from J, leaving 14 bases between. CDR1 and CDR2 (germline): SGHAT, FQNNGV. The CDR3 is 14 amino acids. CDR3 amino acids: CASSPPGGCTEAFF. CDR3 DNA sequence: TGTGCCAGCAGCCCCCCCGGGGGGTGCACTGAAGCTTTCTTT.

Many counts were recorded for this clonotype. The chain is built from TRBV30 and TRBJ1-5; D gene ambiguous. The CDR3 runs 12 residues. V gave up 3 bases and J gave up 6 bases, with 9 bases separating them. CDR1 GTSNPN and CDR2 SVGIG come from the germline V gene (reference sequence). The CDR3 is CAWSKLGQPQHF. The CDR3 coding sequence is TGTGCCTGGAGCAAACTGGGTCAGCCCCAGCATTTT.

This clonotype was found many times. V usage is TRBV3-1 and J usage is TRBJ2-5; D remains ambiguous. Germline assignment: CDR1 LGHDT and CDR2 YNNKEL (reference sequence). The CDR3 has 14 amino acids. V was cut by 1 base and J by 5 bases, with 11 bases left in between. In nucleotides, the CDR3 is TGTGCCAGCAGCCAAGGGCGGATCCGGGAGACCCAGTACTTC. It translates to CASSQGRIRETQYF.

The chain carries TRBV7-9 and TRBJ2-7; no reliable D call. CDR1 is SEHNR and CDR2 is FQNEAQ in the germline V gene (reference sequence). V was shortened by 3 bases and J by 0 bases, with 9 bases between the two germline ends. This CDR3 has 14 amino acids. The CDR3 is CASSLLELSYEQYF. CDR3 nucleotide sequence: TGTGCCAGCAGCTTGTTAGAGCTCTCCTACGAGCAGTACTTC.

This clonotype was recorded at least ten times. The V call is TRBV12-3 or TRBV12-4, the J call TRBJ2-2; no clear D. The V gene lost 6 bases and the J gene lost 7 bases, with 27 bases spanning the gap. The length of the CDR3 is 18 residues. The CDR3 DNA reads TGTGCCAGCAGGATCCTGAAGGCGGCGTGGGATTGGTACGGGGAGCTGTTTTTT. Translating gives CASRILKAAWDWYGELFF.

The chain has TRBV20-1 and TRBJ2-7, with 7 bases that match TRBD1. Per germline, CDR1 DFQATT and CDR2 SNEGSKA (reference sequence). This CDR3 contains 19 residues. Trimming removed 0 bases from V and 0 bases from J; junction bases left unmatched: 17. CDR3 residues: CSARDWGDRAQVSSYEQYF. CDR3 in DNA: TGCAGTGCTAGAGATTGGGGCGACAGGGCCCAAGTCAGCTCCTACGAGCAGTACTTC.